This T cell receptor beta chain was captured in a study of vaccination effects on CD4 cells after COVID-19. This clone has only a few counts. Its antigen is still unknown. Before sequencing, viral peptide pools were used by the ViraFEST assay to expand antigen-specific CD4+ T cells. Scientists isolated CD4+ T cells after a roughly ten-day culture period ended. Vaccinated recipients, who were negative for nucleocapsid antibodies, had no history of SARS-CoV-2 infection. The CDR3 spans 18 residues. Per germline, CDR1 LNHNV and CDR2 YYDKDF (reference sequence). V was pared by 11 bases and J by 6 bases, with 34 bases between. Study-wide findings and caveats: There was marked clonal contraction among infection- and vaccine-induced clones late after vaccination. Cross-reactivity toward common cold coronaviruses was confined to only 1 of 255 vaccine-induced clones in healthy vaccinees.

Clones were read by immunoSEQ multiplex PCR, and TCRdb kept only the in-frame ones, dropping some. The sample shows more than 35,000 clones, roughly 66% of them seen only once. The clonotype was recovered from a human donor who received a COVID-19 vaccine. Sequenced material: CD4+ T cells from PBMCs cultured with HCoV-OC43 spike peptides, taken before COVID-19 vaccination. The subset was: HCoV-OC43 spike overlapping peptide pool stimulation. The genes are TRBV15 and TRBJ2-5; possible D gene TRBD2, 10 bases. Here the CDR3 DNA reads TGTGCCCGTCCGGGACAGGGACTAGCGTGGGGTTTTTTTCAGACCCAGTACTTC. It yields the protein CARPGQGLAWGFFQTQYF.